These 23 T cell receptor beta chains share one sample of origin, sequenced in a study of metastatic and nonmetastatic thyroid tumors. TCRdb re-called the PCR reads through MiXCR. The sample has some 28,000 clones; around a fifth are singletons. Not a single patient had been given any form of treatment at any point before undergoing thyroid surgery. The specimen was blood. These TCRs come from a female donor with papillary thyroid cancer or a benign thyroid nodule (not recorded which). Some clones in this sample may be carry-over from other donors' samples.

This clone occurred many times. The chain has TRBV12-3 or TRBV12-4 and TRBJ1-1; 8 positions match TRBD1. Trimming at V came to 3 bases and at J to 3 bases, leaving 6 bases not matched to a gene. The CDR3 sequence is 15 residues long. The CDR3 sequence: CASSFGQGRDTEAFF. Here the CDR3 DNA reads TGTGCCAGCAGTTTTGGACAGGGACGGGACACTGAAGCTTTCTTT.

This clone was recorded once. V gene TRBV10-3 combines with J gene TRBJ1-2; no definite D call. The CDR3 is made up of 13 amino acids. Germline V lookup: CDR1 ENHRY, CDR2 SYGVKD. The V end was cut by 7 bases, the J end by 6 bases, with 15 bases between. CDR3 bases: TGTGCCATCACCCTACGGAAGGTTGATGGCTACACCTTC. This codes for CAITLRKVDGYTF.

J is TRBJ2-3 and V is TRBV9; 7 nucleotides agree with TRBD2. V dropped 2 bases and J dropped 2; count of bases not matched to a gene: 5. The CDR3 is made up of 15 amino acids. Germline CDR1 reads SGDLS; CDR2 reads YYNGEE. CDR3 nucleotides: TGTGCCAGCAGCGTCTGGGGGGGAGCCACAGATACGCAGTATTTT. Its protein is CASSVWGGATDTQYF.

With regard to this clone: A much larger clone sits a single nucleotide away, making a read error possible. This sequence joins TRBV7-6 and TRBJ2-7; a weak D match, TRBD1 (6 bases). V was clipped by 5 bases and J by 6 bases, with 17 bases between them. The CDR3 length is 14 residues. Germline loops: CDR1 SGHVS, CDR2 FNYEAQ. The CDR3 spells CASSQRQVGGEQYF. DNA of the CDR3: TGTGCCAGCAGCCAACGACAGGTCGGTGGCGAGCAGTACTTC.

This clone was seen at least ten times. The chain carries TRBV20-1 and TRBJ1-2, with no clear D. The V end lost 0 bases, the J end lost 1 base, and 15 bases lay between the germline ends. The CDR3 spans 16 residues. In germline, CDR1 is DFQATT, CDR2 SNEGSKA (reference sequence). The CDR3 DNA is TGCAGTGCTAGAGACGCAACGGGTCGGGGTAACTATGGCTACACCTTC. It specifies CSARDATGRGNYGYTF.

The table lists this clone with many counts. The junction does not match germline at one end; this may be a read error. This chain links TRBV7-7 with TRBJ2-5, with TRBD2 matching 14 bases. Germline V gene data show CDR1 as SSHAT and CDR2 as FNYEAQ (reference sequence). The CDR3 contains 16 residues. As DNA, the CDR3 is TGTGCTAGCAGCCCCGGACTAGCGGGAGGCTTAGAGACCCAGTACTTC. As protein: CASSPGLAGGLETQYF.

This clone was detected many times. The chain couples TRBV3-1 to TRBJ2-7; D is ambiguous. This CDR3 has 14 residues. V was pared by 5 bases and J by 6 bases, with 17 bases between. The germline CDR1 and CDR2 sequences are LGHDT and YNNKEL (reference sequence). Here the CDR3 reads CASSNQDSEREQYF. CDR3 nucleotide sequence: TGTGCCAGCAGCAACCAGGATTCCGAGCGCGAGCAGTACTTC.

The J gene is TRBJ2-7, the V gene TRBV19; D is unclear. There are 12 residues in the CDR3. Germline CDR1 LNHDA, CDR2 SQIVND (reference sequence). Trimming shortened V by 3 bases and J by 5 bases, and 8 bases separated the two germline ends. The CDR3 region has the DNA TGTGCCAGTAGTATGATGGGAAACGAGCAGTACTTC. Its protein product is CASSMMGNEQYF.

This clone occurred many times. It is likely a read error, because the conserved phenylalanine at the end of the CDR3 is missing. This chain links TRBV20-1 with TRBJ2-1; 9 bases map to TRBD2. The ends lost 5 bases at V and 1 base at J; junction bases unmatched: 3. CDR3 length: 14 amino acids. The germline V gene has CDR1 DFQATT and CDR2 SNEGSKA (reference sequence). In DNA form, the CDR3 reads TGCAGTGCTCTAAGCGGGAGGTCCTACAATGAGCAGTTCCTC. It translates to CSALSGRSYNEQFL.

This clone was seen a handful of times. The chain has TRBV6-1 and TRBJ2-1; D might be TRBD1 (5 bases). CDR3 length equals 12 residues. Germline CDR1 and CDR2: MNHNS and SASEGT. Trimming stripped 4 bases from V and 10 bases from J, with 11 bases between. The CDR3 coding sequence is TGTGCCAGCAGTGTCCATTACAGGGAGCAGTTCTTC. Its translation is CASSVHYREQFF.

This clone was recorded at least ten times. CDR3 coding DNA: TGCAGTGCGGAGGAGGGGGTAGCACGGTACGAGCAGTACTTC. Its protein product is CSAEEGVARYEQYF. The chain employs TRBV20-1 and TRBJ2-7; TRBD1 or TRBD2 may be the D gene (6 bases each). Germline-derived CDR1 and CDR2 are DFQATT and SNEGSKA (reference sequence). V lost 6 bases and J lost 4, with 19 bases in between. This CDR3 contains 14 residues.

This clone occurred a few times. Compared with germline, one end of the junction differs, possibly owing to a read error. This rearrangement joins TRBV6-1 to TRBJ2-2, with D maybe TRBD1 (7 bases). CDR3 size: 15 residues. Germline-derived CDR1 and CDR2 are MNHNS and SASEGT. CDR3 protein: CTSRRGPTVPGELFF. DNA for the CDR3: TGTACCAGCAGGAGGGGGCCAACTGTTCCCGGGGAGCTGTTTTTT.

The gene calls are TRBV28 and TRBJ1-4; 7 bases align to TRBD1. Germline values: CDR1 MDHEN, CDR2 SYDVKM. With 1 base clipped from V and 7 bases from J, the junction kept 6 bases outside the gene matches. The CDR3 sequence is 15 residues long. Here the CDR3 DNA reads TGTGCCAGCAGTTTATTGGGACAGATGGGTGAAAAACTGTTTTTT. Translated: CASSLLGQMGEKLFF.

The sample holds many counts of this clone. The chain couples TRBV7-9 to TRBJ1-2; TRBD1 matches at 8 bases. Germline V lookup: CDR1 SEHNR, CDR2 FQNEAQ (reference sequence). There are 13 residues in the CDR3. With V trimmed by 4 bases and J by 6 bases, 4 bases remained unmatched. The CDR3 region is CASSYGQGDGYTF. DNA for the CDR3: TGTGCCAGCAGCTACGGACAGGGAGATGGCTACACCTTC.

Only a few counts were recorded for this clone. This chain uses TRBV12-3 or TRBV12-4 with TRBJ1-4, with a weak D call TRBD1 (6 bases). This CDR3 comprises 12 residues. The V end lost 6 bases, the J end lost 7 bases, and 9 bases lay between the germline ends. This CDR3 is CASRGAGEKLFF. The CDR3 bases are TGTGCCAGCAGGGGGGCCGGTGAAAAACTGTTTTTT.

This clone has at least ten counts. This rearrangement joins TRBV20-1 to TRBJ2-7; 8 positions agree with TRBD2. Trimming took 5 bases from V and 2 from J; bases not matched to a gene: 8. The germline CDR1 and CDR2 sequences are DFQATT and SNEGSKA (reference sequence). The CDR3 extends over 14 amino acids. In DNA form, the CDR3 reads TGCAGTGCTGATCCTACTAGCGGCGCCTACGAGCAGTACTTC. Protein product: CSADPTSGAYEQYF.

This clone was picked up many times. The rearrangement joins TRBV19 to TRBJ2-2; D remains ambiguous. CDR3 length: 16 amino acids. Germline-derived CDR1 and CDR2 are LNHDA and SQIVND (reference sequence). The germline V and J ends were trimmed by 7 bases and 0 bases, with 15 bases remaining between them. This chain's CDR3 is CASTVRRTANTGELFF. CDR3 in DNA: TGTGCCAGTACAGTACGAAGGACGGCGAACACCGGGGAGCTGTTTTTT. Supplemented by reference TRBV19 and TRBJ2-2, the full variable domain reads DGGITQSPKYLFRKEGQNVTLSCEQNLNHDAMYWYRQDPGQGLRLIYYSQIVNDFQKGDIAEGYSVSREKKESFPLTVTSAQKNPTAFYLCASTVRRTANTGELFFGEGSRLTVL.

In its sample, this clone was seen a few times. J is TRBJ2-7 and V is TRBV19, with D possibly matching TRBD1 (5 bases). CDR1 and CDR2 (germline): LNHDA, SQIVND (reference sequence). V lost 1 base and J lost 2, with 12 bases in between. The CDR3 is 15 amino acids. CDR3 protein: CASSIGTRGTYEQYF. CDR3 bases: TGTGCCAGTAGTATAGGGACACGAGGCACCTACGAGCAGTACTTC.

This clone was counted between two and nine times. The chain combines TRBV4-1 with TRBJ2-2; no firm D call. CDR1 is MGHRA, CDR2 YSYEKL, per germline. The V end was cut by 5 bases, the J end by 0 bases, with 7 bases between. The CDR3 consists of 14 residues. The CDR3 region is CASSGQTNTGELFF. DNA of the CDR3: TGCGCCAGCAGCGGGCAAACGAACACCGGGGAGCTGTTTTTT.

In the case of this clone: A read error may explain this, as a much larger clone is one base away. This specimen includes other DNA sequences encoding the same CDR3. As DNA, the CDR3 is TGCAGTGCCAGAGTTGGGAGTCGTAATGAGCAGTTCTTC. This encodes CSARVGSRNEQFF. The J gene is TRBJ2-1, the V gene TRBV20-1, with D possibly being TRBD2 (5 bases). CDR3 length: 13 amino acids. CDR1 is DFQATT and CDR2 is SNEGSKA in the germline V gene (reference sequence).

Concerning this clone: The CDR3 carries no conserved terminal phenylalanine or tryptophan, so it likely arises from a read error. Because the CDR3's place on the DNA is in doubt, the DNA is left out and the CDR3 is given as listed by TCRdb. The chain combines TRBV28 with TRBJ1-4; TRBD1 is the table's D call, not checked against the DNA. The CDR3 totals 15 residues, both ends included. The germline gives CDR1 MDHEN, CDR2 SYDVKM. This CDR3 reads CASSLSGVGGGKRFL.

This clone was observed a few times. The V gene is TRBV11-1, the J gene TRBJ2-5, with TRBD2 matching over 12 bases. V lost 5 bases and J lost 3; bases outside the gene matches: 7. CDR3 size: 16 residues. The germline V gene has CDR1 SGHAT and CDR2 FQDESV (reference sequence). The DNA of the CDR3 is TGTGCCAGCAGCCATCTAGCGGGGGGGGCGAAAGAGACCCAGTACTTC. As protein: CASSHLAGGAKETQYF.

This clone was seen a few times. The chain is built from TRBV19 and TRBJ1-2; 7 bases fit TRBD1. Germline V CDR1 and CDR2: LNHDA, SQIVND (reference sequence). Trimming cost V 5 bases and J 8 bases; bases outside gene matches: 11. There are 14 residues in the CDR3. The CDR3 DNA is TGTGCCAGTAGTCCTCAGGGGGGGCCTCGGGGCTACACCTTC. This gives the protein CASSPQGGPRGYTF.